This entry lists 23 T cell receptor beta chains sequenced from one sample in a study of blood T cell repertoires in COVID-19. Assay used: immunoSEQ multiplex PCR; TCRdb lists only in-frame clones, some missing. This sample has approximately 290,000 clones, with around 90% found just once. The sequenced material came from PBMCs or T cells enriched from blood (not recorded which). The receptors shown here come from a woman in her thirties who had recovered from COVID-19.

The chain is built from TRBV2 and TRBJ1-1; 9 nucleotides match TRBD1. Germline V gene sequence: CDR1 SNHLY, CDR2 FYNNEI. CDR3 size: 14 residues. After removal of 3 bases from V and 4 bases from J, the junction contained 3 bases not matched to a gene. The CDR3 region is CASSDETGGTEAFF. The CDR3 DNA follows: TGTGCCAGCAGTGACGAGACAGGGGGCACTGAAGCTTTCTTT.

The chain uses TRBV30 and TRBJ1-2; possibly TRBD1 for D (6 bases). Germline V gene sequence: CDR1 GTSNPN, CDR2 SVGIG (reference sequence). The V end lost 0 bases, the J end lost 7 bases, and 15 bases lay between the germline ends. The CDR3 covers 14 residues. The CDR3 region has the DNA TGTGCCTGGAGTGTATTTTCTGGGGGCACTGGCTACACCTTC. It is translated as CAWSVFSGGTGYTF.

This clone was detected only a few times. The rearrangement links TRBV10-3 to TRBJ1-3, with 8 bases matching TRBD1. Losses at the gene ends were 11 bases for V and 2 bases for J; bases not matched to a gene: 8. The germline V gene encodes CDR1 ENHRY and CDR2 SYGVKD. The CDR3 extends over 14 amino acids. CDR3 bases: TGTGCCGCACAAGCAGGGGGCACTGGAAACACCATATATTTT. Its protein product is CAAQAGGTGNTIYF.

The chain has TRBV11-2 and TRBJ1-1; TRBD1 might be the D (5 bases). This CDR3 is 14 amino acids long. Germline CDR1 and CDR2: SGHAT and FQNNGV. Trimming removed 3 bases from V and 1 base from J, with 9 bases in between. For the CDR3, the DNA is TGTGCCAGCAGCTTCACACAGGCGAACACTGAAGCTTTCTTT. It encodes CASSFTQANTEAFF.

V gene TRBV28 combines with J gene TRBJ2-1, with D maybe TRBD1 (6 bases). The length of the CDR3 is 14 residues. Trimming left V 6 bases short and J 2 bases short, with 11 bases between. The germline gives CDR1 MDHEN, CDR2 SYDVKM. CDR3 coding DNA: TGTGCCAGCAGGGAACAGGGTCCCTACAATGAGCAGTTCTTC. Residues: CASREQGPYNEQFF.

V usage is TRBV19 and J usage is TRBJ1-5; TRBD1 might be the D (5 bases). In germline, CDR1 is LNHDA, CDR2 SQIVND (reference sequence). The ends were cut back, 5 bases at V and 6 bases at J, with 11 bases in the middle. The CDR3 runs to 13 residues. In DNA, the CDR3 is TGTGCCAGTAGTCCAGGGTTTAGTCAGCCCCAGCATTTT. Its protein is CASSPGFSQPQHF.

DNA for the CDR3: TGTGCCAGCAGCCTAGGGACAGGAGATCAGCCCCAGCATTTT. Translation: CASSLGTGDQPQHF. The rearrangement links TRBV6-1 to TRBJ1-5, with 8 bases lining up with TRBD1. The germline gives CDR1 MNHNS, CDR2 SASEGT. The CDR3 loop spans 14 amino acids. The J segment lost 5 bases and the V segment lost 6 bases, leaving 6 bases of the junction unmatched.

In the case of this clone: In the same sample, other DNA sequences code for this CDR3. The gene calls are TRBV18 and TRBJ1-1; tentative D call: TRBD1 (5 bases). The CDR3 spans 14 residues. V was cut by 2 bases and J by 1 base, with 8 bases left in between. The germline V gene encodes CDR1 KGHSH and CDR2 LQKENI. The CDR3 nucleotides are TGTGCCAGCTCACCAGGCCAGGGGAACACTGAAGCTTTCTTT. Amino acid sequence: CASSPGQGNTEAFF.

The chain joins TRBV27 to TRBJ1-6; the match to TRBD1 covers 9 bases. Unmatched junction bases numbered 10, after V lost 6 bases and J lost 7 bases. There are 16 residues in the CDR3. Germline CDR1 MNHEY, CDR2 SMNVEV (reference sequence). The CDR3 here is CASRIETGGGNSPLHF. CDR3 nucleotide sequence: TGTGCCAGCAGAATTGAAACAGGGGGCGGGAATTCACCCCTCCACTTT.

The CDR3 DNA follows: TGTGCCAGCAGTACCGGGACAGTGACCTACGAGCAGTACTTC. This encodes CASSTGTVTYEQYF. The chain combines TRBV28 with TRBJ2-7; TRBD1 matches at 7 bases. The CDR3 loop spans 14 amino acids. V was pared by 5 bases and J by 2 bases, with 6 bases of the junction left unmatched. CDR1 and CDR2 from the germline V gene are MDHEN and SYDVKM.

This rearrangement joins TRBV25-1 to TRBJ1-6; D is uncertain. Germline V CDR1 and CDR2: MGHDK, SYGVNS. V lost 3 bases and J 7 bases, leaving 4 bases between the germline ends. CDR3 length: 12 amino acids. For the CDR3, the DNA is TGTGCCAGCAGTGAGTTAAATTCACCCCTCCACTTT. Translation gives CASSELNSPLHF.

V gene TRBV7-8 combines with J gene TRBJ2-3; TRBD1 is a possible D gene (6 bases). The germline V and J ends were trimmed by 2 bases and 2 bases, with 23 bases remaining between them. This CDR3 has 19 amino acids. Germline loops: CDR1 SGHVS, CDR2 FQNEAQ. CDR3 in DNA: TGTGCCAGCAGCTTACGGCCCCATAGGACAGAGATAACCACAGATACGCAGTATTTT. Its protein product is CASSLRPHRTEITTDTQYF.

The CDR3 is CASSPGQAGNTGELFF. DNA of the CDR3: TGTGCCAGCTCTCCGGGACAGGCGGGGAACACCGGGGAGCTGTTTTTT. This chain links TRBV18 with TRBJ2-2; TRBD1 agrees at 8 bases. The CDR3 is 16 amino acids. Per germline, CDR1 KGHSH and CDR2 LQKENI. J gave up 1 base and V 6 bases, and 7 bases lay outside the gene matches.

V is TRBV4-2 and J is TRBJ2-7, with 12 bases fitting TRBD2. The CDR3 spans 16 residues. Losses at the gene ends were 4 bases for V and 6 bases for J; bases not matched to a gene: 10. The V gene's germline CDR1 is LGHNA and CDR2 YNFKEQ. CDR3 region: CASSPWTSGNPSEQYF. The CDR3 nucleotides are TGTGCCAGCAGCCCTTGGACTAGCGGGAATCCATCCGAGCAGTACTTC.

This clone was seen only once. Other DNA sequences in the same sample also yield this CDR3. The chain joins TRBV28 to TRBJ1-3; a possible D gene is TRBD1 (5 bases). CDR1 is MDHEN, CDR2 SYDVKM, per germline. Trimming removed 3 bases from V and 0 bases from J, with 9 bases in between. CDR3 length equals 15 residues. In DNA form, the CDR3 reads TGTGCCAGCAGTTTGGGGGGGAGCTCTGGAAACACCATATATTTT. Protein: CASSLGGSSGNTIYF.

The V and J genes are TRBV10-3 and TRBJ2-7; D is perhaps TRBD1 (6 bases). The CDR3 is 17 residues long. V dropped 10 bases and J dropped 1 base, with 26 bases sitting between them. Germline assignment: CDR1 ENHRY and CDR2 SYGVKD. CDR3: CATSPGHLIGGSYEQYF. The CDR3 DNA follows: TGTGCCACCTCGCCGGGACACTTAATAGGGGGTTCCTACGAGCAGTACTTC.

The rearrangement uses TRBV11-3 and TRBJ1-1, with D hard to call. The CDR3 has 14 amino acids. Germline CDR1 and CDR2: SGHNT and YENEEA. The V and J ends lost 1 base and 3 bases respectively, with 9 bases between them. DNA for the CDR3: TGTGCCAGCAGCTTAGTCGGTGTGGACACTGAAGCTTTCTTT. Translated: CASSLVGVDTEAFF.

The V call is TRBV27, the J call TRBJ2-5, with 8 positions matching TRBD1. The germline gives CDR1 MNHEY, CDR2 SMNVEV (reference sequence). J lost 2 bases, V lost 5 bases, and 10 bases had no gene match. The CDR3 is made up of 16 amino acids. The CDR3 loop reads CASSPTYDRGQETQYF. CDR3 coding DNA: TGTGCCAGCAGTCCTACATACGACAGGGGTCAAGAGACCCAGTACTTC.

The rearrangement links TRBV7-2 to TRBJ2-7; TRBD2 is a possible D gene (6 bases). The CDR3 has 16 amino acids. Germline CDR1 is SGHTA and CDR2 is FQGNSA. Trimming removed 5 bases from V and 2 bases from J, with 19 bases in between. The DNA of the CDR3 is TGTGCCAGCAGCCCTATCCTCGGCGGGACGACCTACGAGCAGTACTTC. Protein: CASSPILGGTTYEQYF.

The chain joins TRBV30 to TRBJ2-6; a weak D match, TRBD1 (6 bases). The V end lost 3 bases, the J end lost 4 bases, and 10 bases lay between the germline ends. This CDR3 comprises 14 residues. CDR1 is GTSNPN and CDR2 is SVGIG in the germline V gene (reference sequence). CDR3 residues: CAWRKGQGANVLTF. In nucleotides, the CDR3 is TGTGCCTGGAGGAAAGGACAGGGGGCCAACGTCCTGACTTTC.

CDR3 amino acids: CASSEMKGGQPQHF. In DNA form, the CDR3 reads TGTGCCAGCAGTGAAATGAAGGGAGGTCAGCCCCAGCATTTT. The chain carries TRBV2 and TRBJ1-5; no clear D. The length of the CDR3 is 14 residues. CDR1 and CDR2 from the germline V gene are SNHLY and FYNNEI. V lost 2 bases to trimming and J lost 6 bases, with 11 bases between them.

The rearrangement uses TRBV29-1 and TRBJ2-2; a weak D match, TRBD2 (6 bases). The CDR3 length is 14 residues. CDR1 and CDR2 (germline): SQVTM, ANQGSEA. Trimming cost V 4 bases and J 0 bases, with 9 bases left between them. CDR3: CSVGGRSNTGELFF. CDR3 DNA: TGCAGCGTTGGGGGGAGGTCGAACACCGGGGAGCTGTTTTTT.

The V and J genes are TRBV7-9 and TRBJ1-2, with 8 bases aligning to TRBD1. Germline-derived CDR1 and CDR2 are SEHNR and FQNEAQ (reference sequence). The CDR3 sequence is 14 residues long. The ends lost 4 bases at V and 3 bases at J; junction bases unmatched: 4. CDR3 sequence: CASSSDRDDYGYTF. In DNA, the CDR3 is TGTGCCAGCAGCTCGGACAGGGACGACTATGGCTACACCTTC.